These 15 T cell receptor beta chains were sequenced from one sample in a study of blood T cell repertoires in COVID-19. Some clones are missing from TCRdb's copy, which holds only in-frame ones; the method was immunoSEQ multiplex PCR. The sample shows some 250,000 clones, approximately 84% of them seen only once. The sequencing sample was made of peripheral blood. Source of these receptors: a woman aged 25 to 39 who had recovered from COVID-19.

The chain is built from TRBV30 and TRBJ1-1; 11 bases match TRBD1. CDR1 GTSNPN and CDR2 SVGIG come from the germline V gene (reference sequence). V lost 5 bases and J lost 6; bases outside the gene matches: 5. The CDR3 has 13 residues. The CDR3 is CAWGGQGVAEAFF. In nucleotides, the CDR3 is TGTGCCTGGGGGGGACAGGGGGTCGCTGAAGCTTTCTTT.

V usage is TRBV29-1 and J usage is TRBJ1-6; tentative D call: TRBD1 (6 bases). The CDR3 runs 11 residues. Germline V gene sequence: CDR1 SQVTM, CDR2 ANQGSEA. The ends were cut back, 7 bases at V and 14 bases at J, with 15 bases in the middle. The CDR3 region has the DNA TGCAGCGCCTGGACAGCGGGGACCCTCCACTTT. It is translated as CSAWTAGTLHF.

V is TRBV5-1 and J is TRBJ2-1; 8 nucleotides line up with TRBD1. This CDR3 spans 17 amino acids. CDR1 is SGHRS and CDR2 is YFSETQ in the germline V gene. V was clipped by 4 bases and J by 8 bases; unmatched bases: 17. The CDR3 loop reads CASSPSGQGHLHDEQFF. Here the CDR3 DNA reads TGCGCCAGCAGCCCCTCAGGACAGGGCCACTTACACGATGAGCAGTTCTTC.

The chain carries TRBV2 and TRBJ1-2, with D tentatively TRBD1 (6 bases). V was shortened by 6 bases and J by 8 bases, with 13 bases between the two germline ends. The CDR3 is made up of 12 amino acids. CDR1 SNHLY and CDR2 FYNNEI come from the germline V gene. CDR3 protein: CASRQGSGGYTF. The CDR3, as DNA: TGTGCCAGCAGACAGGGCTCAGGGGGCTACACCTTC.

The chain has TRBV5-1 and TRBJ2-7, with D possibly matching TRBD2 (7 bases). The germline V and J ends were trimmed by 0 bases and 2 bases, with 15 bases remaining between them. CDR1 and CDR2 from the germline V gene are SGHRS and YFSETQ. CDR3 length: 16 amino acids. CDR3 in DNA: TGCGCCAGCAGCTTGGTTCGGGGGGCACCTGCCTACGAGCAGTACTTC. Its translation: CASSLVRGAPAYEQYF.

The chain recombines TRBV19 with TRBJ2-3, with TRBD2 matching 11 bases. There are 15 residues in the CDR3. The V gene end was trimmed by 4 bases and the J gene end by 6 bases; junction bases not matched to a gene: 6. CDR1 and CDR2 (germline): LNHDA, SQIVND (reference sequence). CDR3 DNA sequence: TGTGCCAGTAGTACGAGACTAGCGGGGCTTGATACGCAGTATTTT. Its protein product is CASSTRLAGLDTQYF.

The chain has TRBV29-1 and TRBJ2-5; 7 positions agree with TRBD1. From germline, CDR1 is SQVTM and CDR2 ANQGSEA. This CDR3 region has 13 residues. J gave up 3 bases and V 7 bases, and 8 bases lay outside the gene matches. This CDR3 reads CSANDRVEETQYF. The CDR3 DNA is TGCAGCGCAAACGACAGGGTTGAAGAGACCCAGTACTTC.

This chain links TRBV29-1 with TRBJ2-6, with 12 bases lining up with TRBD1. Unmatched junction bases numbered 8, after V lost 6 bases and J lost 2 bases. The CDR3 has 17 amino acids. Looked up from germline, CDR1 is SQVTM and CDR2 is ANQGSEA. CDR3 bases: TGCAGCGTCTTAACCGGGACAGGGGGCGCTGGGGCCAACGTCCTGACTTTC. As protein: CSVLTGTGGAGANVLTF. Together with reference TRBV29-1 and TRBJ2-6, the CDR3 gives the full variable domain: SAVISQKPSRDICQRGTSLTIQCQVDSQVTMMFWYRQQPGQSLTLIATANQGSEATYESGFVIDKFPISRPNLTFSTLTVSNMSPEDSSIYLCSVLTGTGGAGANVLTFGAGSRLTVL.

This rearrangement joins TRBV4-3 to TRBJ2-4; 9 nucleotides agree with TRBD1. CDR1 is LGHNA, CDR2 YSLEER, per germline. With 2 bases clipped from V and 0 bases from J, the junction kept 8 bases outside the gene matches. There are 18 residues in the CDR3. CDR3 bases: TGCGCCAGCAGCCAACATCTTGGACAGGGGTTAGCCAAAAACATTCAGTACTTC. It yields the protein CASSQHLGQGLAKNIQYF.

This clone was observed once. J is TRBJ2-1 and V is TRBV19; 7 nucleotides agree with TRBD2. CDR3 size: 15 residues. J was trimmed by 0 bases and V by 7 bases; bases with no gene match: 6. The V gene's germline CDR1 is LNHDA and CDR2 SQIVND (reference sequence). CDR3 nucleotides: TGTGCCAGTAACAAAGCGGGGACCTCCTACAATGAGCAGTTCTTC. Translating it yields CASNKAGTSYNEQFF.

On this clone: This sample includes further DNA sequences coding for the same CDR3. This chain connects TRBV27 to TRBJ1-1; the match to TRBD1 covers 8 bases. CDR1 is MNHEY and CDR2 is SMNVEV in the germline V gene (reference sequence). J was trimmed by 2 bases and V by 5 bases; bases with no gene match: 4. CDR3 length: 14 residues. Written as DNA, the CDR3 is TGTGCCAGCAGTCCGCAGGGGGCAAACACTGAAGCTTTCTTT. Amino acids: CASSPQGANTEAFF.

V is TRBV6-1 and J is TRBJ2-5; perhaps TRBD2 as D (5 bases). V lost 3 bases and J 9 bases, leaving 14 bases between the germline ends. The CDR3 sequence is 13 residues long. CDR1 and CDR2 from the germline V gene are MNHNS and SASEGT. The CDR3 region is CASSEVASSAQYF. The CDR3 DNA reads TGTGCCAGCAGTGAGGTAGCGAGTTCTGCCCAGTACTTC.

CDR3 DNA sequence: TGCAGTGCTAGTATAGCGGGGGCCACAGATACGCAGTATTTT. Translated, it gives CSASIAGATDTQYF. The chain has TRBV20-1 and TRBJ2-3; 9 bases match TRBD2. CDR1 is DFQATT and CDR2 is SNEGSKA in the germline V gene (reference sequence). The CDR3 length is 14 residues. The V and J ends lost 3 bases and 2 bases, in that order; junction bases with no gene match: 3.

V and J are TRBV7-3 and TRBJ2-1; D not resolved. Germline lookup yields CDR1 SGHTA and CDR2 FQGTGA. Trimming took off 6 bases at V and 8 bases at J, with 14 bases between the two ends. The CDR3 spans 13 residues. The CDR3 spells CASSSAMNDEQFF. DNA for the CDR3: TGTGCCAGCAGTTCCGCTATGAACGATGAGCAGTTCTTC. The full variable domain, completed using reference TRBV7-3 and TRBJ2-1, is GAGVSQTPSNKVTEKGKYVELRCDPISGHTALYWYRQSLGQGPEFLIYFQGTGAADDSGLPNDRFFAVRPEGSVSTLKIQRTERGDSAVYLCASSSAMNDEQFFGPGTRLTVL.

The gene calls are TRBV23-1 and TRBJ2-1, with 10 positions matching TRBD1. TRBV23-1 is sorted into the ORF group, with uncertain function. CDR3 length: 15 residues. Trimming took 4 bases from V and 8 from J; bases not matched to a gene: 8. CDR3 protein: CASSPHGQGGDEQFF. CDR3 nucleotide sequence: TGCGCCAGCAGTCCGCACGGACAGGGGGGCGATGAGCAGTTCTTC.